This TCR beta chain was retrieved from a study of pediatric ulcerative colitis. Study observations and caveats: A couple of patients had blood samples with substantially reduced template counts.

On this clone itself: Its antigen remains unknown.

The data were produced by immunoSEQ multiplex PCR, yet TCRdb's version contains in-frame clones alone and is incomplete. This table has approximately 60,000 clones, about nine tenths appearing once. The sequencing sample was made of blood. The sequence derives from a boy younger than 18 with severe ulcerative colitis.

The CDR3 sequence: CASSAYRDTDTQYF. The CDR3 DNA reads TGTGCCAGCTCAGCCTATCGAGACACAGATACGCAGTATTTT. This chain links TRBV18 with TRBJ2-3; D uncertain. CDR1 is KGHSH and CDR2 is LQKENI in the germline V gene. The ends were cut back, 5 bases at V and 2 bases at J, with 11 bases in the middle. The CDR3 is made up of 14 amino acids.